The 20 T cell receptor beta chains listed next were all sequenced from one sample in a study of blood T cell repertoires in COVID-19. Clones were read by immunoSEQ multiplex PCR, and TCRdb kept only the in-frame ones, dropping some. The table shows about 220,000 clones, with over 80% occurring only once. Input material: peripheral blood. These receptors all stem from a human donor in a cohort sampled during active COVID-19.

This clone showed up just once. The chain couples TRBV7-3 to TRBJ2-7; the match to TRBD2 covers 7 bases. Germline lookup yields CDR1 SGHTA and CDR2 FQGTGA. V dropped 1 base and J dropped 3; count of bases not matched to a gene: 6. The length of the CDR3 is 15 residues. The chain's CDR3 is CASSLMASGIYEQYF. Written as DNA, the CDR3 is TGTGCCAGCAGCTTAATGGCTAGCGGCATCTACGAGCAGTACTTC. The full variable domain, rest sourced from reference TRBV7-3 and TRBJ2-7, is GAGVSQTPSNKVTEKGKYVELRCDPISGHTALYWYRQSLGQGPEFLIYFQGTGAADDSGLPNDRFFAVRPEGSVSTLKIQRTERGDSAVYLCASSLMASGIYEQYFGPGTRLTVT.

The chain couples TRBV5-4 to TRBJ2-1; TRBD1 matches 11 bases. Trimming at V came to 3 bases and at J to 4 bases, leaving 6 bases not matched to a gene. This CDR3 comprises 16 residues. Germline V gene lookup returns CDR1 SGHNT and CDR2 YYREEE (reference sequence). CDR3 in amino acids: CASSSGQGARYNEQFF. DNA for the CDR3: TGTGCCAGCAGCTCAGGACAGGGGGCGCGTTACAATGAGCAGTTCTTC.

The gene calls are TRBV2 and TRBJ2-7, with 12 bases aligning to TRBD2. V gave up 6 bases and J gave up 2 bases; unmatched junction bases: 5. CDR3 length: 15 amino acids. Germline V CDR1 and CDR2: SNHLY, FYNNEI. CDR3 region: CASRFWTSGTYEQYF. CDR3 bases: TGTGCCAGCAGATTCTGGACTAGCGGGACCTACGAGCAGTACTTC.

The V and J genes are TRBV6-5 and TRBJ1-4; 7 nucleotides line up with TRBD1. Germline CDR1 is MNHEY and CDR2 is SVGAGI. With 10 bases clipped from V and 6 bases from J, the junction kept 8 bases outside the gene matches. CDR3 size: 13 residues. The CDR3 nucleotides read TGTGCCATCAGGGGGGACAGAGATGAAAAACTGTTTTTT. Amino acids: CAIRGDRDEKLFF.

This chain uses TRBV9 with TRBJ2-1; D might be TRBD2 (6 bases). Germline V lookup: CDR1 SGDLS, CDR2 YYNGEE. CDR3 length equals 19 residues. The ends were cut back, 3 bases at V and 2 bases at J, with 24 bases in the middle. The chain's CDR3 is CASSATSRGPTRTYNEQFF. The CDR3 nucleotides read TGTGCCAGCAGCGCGACTAGTCGCGGGCCGACCCGTACCTACAATGAGCAGTTCTTC.

This clone showed up just a few times. The chain employs TRBV24-1 and TRBJ2-7; the D gene is possibly TRBD1 (5 bases). The CDR3 runs to 13 residues. Germline CDR1 reads KGHDR; CDR2 reads SFDVKD. V dropped 3 bases and J dropped 5 bases, with 10 bases sitting between them. The CDR3 DNA reads as TGTGCCACCAGTGATAGCAGGGTAGACGAGCAGTACTTC. Amino acids: CATSDSRVDEQYF.

This clone was observed a handful of times. The chain has TRBV10-3 and TRBJ2-5, with D possibly being TRBD2 (6 bases). The CDR3 totals 13 residues. Germline CDR1 ENHRY, CDR2 SYGVKD. V lost 3 bases to trimming and J lost 4 bases, with 9 bases between them. In DNA form, the CDR3 reads TGTGCCATCAGTGATGGAGGGGTAGAGACCCAGTACTTC. This codes for CAISDGGVETQYF.

This clone was found a few times. This chain uses TRBV28 with TRBJ1-4; 9 bases are a match to TRBD1. This CDR3 is built from 16 residues. Germline-derived CDR1 and CDR2 are MDHEN and SYDVKM. V was clipped by 3 bases and J by 5 bases; unmatched bases: 7. For the CDR3, the DNA is TGTGCCAGCAGTTTCACCCCGGGACAGGGCAATGAAAAACTGTTTTTT. As protein: CASSFTPGQGNEKLFF. Full variable domain (outside the CDR3, taken from reference TRBV28 and TRBJ1-4): DVKVTQSSRYLVKRTGEKVFLECVQDMDHENMFWYRQDPGLGLRLIYFSYDVKMKEKGDIPEGYSVSREKKERFSLILESASTNQTSMYLCASSFTPGQGNEKLFFGSGTQLSVL.

The chain has TRBV14 and TRBJ2-7; TRBD2 matches at 12 bases. This CDR3 is 15 amino acids long. V shed 3 bases, J shed 4 bases, and the junction held 4 bases outside the gene matches. Germline V CDR1 and CDR2: SGHDN, FVKESK. This chain's CDR3 is CASSHWTSGMYEQYF. The CDR3 DNA sequence: TGTGCCAGCAGCCATTGGACTAGCGGGATGTACGAGCAGTACTTC.

This clone was seen only a few times. V usage is TRBV20-1 and J usage is TRBJ2-7; the D is unclear. V was trimmed by 0 bases and J by 4 bases, leaving 4 bases between them. This CDR3 has 11 residues. The germline gives CDR1 DFQATT, CDR2 SNEGSKA (reference sequence). The CDR3 loop is CSARDEYEQYF. In nucleotides, the CDR3 is TGCAGTGCTAGAGATGAGTACGAGCAGTACTTC.

V is TRBV6-5 and J is TRBJ1-2; D remains ambiguous. This CDR3 comprises 14 residues. Germline V gives CDR1 MNHEY, CDR2 SVGAGI. V shed 1 base and J shed 8 bases, with 14 bases lying between them. Here the CDR3 reads CASSYLGLSDGYTF. CDR3 coding DNA: TGTGCCAGCAGTTACTTGGGCCTTTCCGACGGCTACACCTTC.

A note on this clone: This sample includes further DNA sequences coding for the same CDR3. In DNA form, the CDR3 reads TGTGCCAGCAGTTACGGGCGCTACAATGAGCAGTTCTTC. Its protein is CASSYGRYNEQFF. V and J are TRBV6-5 and TRBJ2-1; D is undetermined. Germline assignment: CDR1 MNHEY and CDR2 SVGAGI. The CDR3 contains 13 residues. Trimming removed 2 bases at V and 3 bases at J, with 5 bases between.

The chain couples TRBV3-1 (or the pseudogene TRBV3-2) to TRBJ2-1; 9 nucleotides match TRBD2. The CDR3 loop spans 15 amino acids. The V and J ends lost 1 base and 6 bases, in that order; junction bases with no gene match: 4. CDR1 is LGHDT and CDR2 is YNNKEL in the germline V gene (reference sequence). CDR3 amino acids: CASSQGLAETNEQFF. CDR3 sequence (DNA): TGTGCCAGCAGCCAAGGACTAGCGGAGACCAATGAGCAGTTCTTC.

The J gene is TRBJ1-4, the V gene TRBV7-9, with a possible D match to TRBD1 (6 bases). The germline gives CDR1 SEHNR, CDR2 FQNEAQ (reference sequence). Trimming took off 5 bases at V and 4 bases at J, with 14 bases between the two ends. The CDR3 is made up of 15 amino acids. The DNA for the CDR3 is TGTGCCAGCAGCCCCCGGGACACCCGTAATGAAAAACTGTTTTTT. Residues: CASSPRDTRNEKLFF.

This chain links TRBV7-2 with TRBJ1-1, with D uncertain. This CDR3 has 14 amino acids. Trimming pared 0 bases from V and 0 bases from J, leaving 5 bases between. The germline gives CDR1 SGHTA, CDR2 FQGNSA. In DNA, the CDR3 is TGTGCCAGCAGCTTAGCAGACATGAACACTGAAGCTTTCTTT. It translates to CASSLADMNTEAFF.

The CDR3 coding sequence is TGTGCCAGCAGCTTAGGGGCTAGCGGGGCCTACAATGAGCAGTTCTTC. Translating it yields CASSLGASGAYNEQFF. The rearrangement uses TRBV7-2 and TRBJ2-1, with 9 bases matching TRBD2. Germline assignment: CDR1 SGHTA and CDR2 FQGNSA. This CDR3 spans 16 amino acids. The junction had 3 bases not matched to a gene; V was cut back by 1 base and J by 2 bases.

The chain couples TRBV4-1 to TRBJ2-5, with a tentative D call TRBD2 (5 bases). The germline gives CDR1 MGHRA, CDR2 YSYEKL. CDR3 length: 14 amino acids. Trimming took off 1 base at V and 7 bases at J, with 13 bases between the two ends. The CDR3 region has the DNA TGCGCCAGCAGCCAAGCTGGACCCCGGGGGACCCAGTACTTC. It specifies CASSQAGPRGTQYF.

The rearrangement joins TRBV6-5 to TRBJ2-5, with D possibly TRBD2 on 6 matching bases. Trimming stripped 6 bases from V and 2 bases from J, with 13 bases between. CDR1 is MNHEY, CDR2 SVGAGI, per germline. CDR3 length: 14 amino acids. In nucleotides, the CDR3 is TGTGCCAGCAGGGATGGGACTCTGCAAGAGACCCAGTACTTC. This translates into CASRDGTLQETQYF.

The chain combines TRBV11-2 with TRBJ2-1; 7 nucleotides line up with TRBD1. V lost 2 bases to trimming and J lost 2 bases; unmatched junction nucleotides: 3. This CDR3 spans 15 amino acids. Germline V CDR1 and CDR2: SGHAT, FQNNGV. The CDR3 protein is CASSLTGTAYNEQFF. The CDR3 DNA follows: TGTGCCAGCAGCTTAACCGGGACAGCCTACAATGAGCAGTTCTTC.

This chain connects TRBV7-6 to TRBJ1-5; 7 bases agree with TRBD1. The CDR3 has 15 amino acids. Trimming cost V 4 bases and J 5 bases; bases outside gene matches: 8. Germline CDR1 reads SGHVS; CDR2 reads FNYEAQ. CDR3 DNA: TGTGCCAGCAGCTCACGACAGGGACTGGATCAGCCCCAGCATTTT. Protein product: CASSSRQGLDQPQHF. Full variable domain (remainder filled in from reference TRBV7-6 and TRBJ1-5): GAGVSQSPRYKVTKRGQDVALRCDPISGHVSLYWYRQALGQGPEFLTYFNYEAQQDKSGLPNDRFSAERPEGSISTLTIQRTEQRDSAMYRCASSSRQGLDQPQHFGDGTRLSIL.